One and the same sample provided the 32 T cell receptor beta chains below, sequenced in a study of technical replicates of blood from several donors. Profiled with immunoSEQ multiplex PCR; TCRdb holds only in-frame clones, not every one. The table shows tens of thousands of clones, with around 94% occurring only once. Material for sequencing was T cells isolated from PBMCs. The receptors originated from a human donor in good health.

The chain joins TRBV4-1 to TRBJ2-7, with 7 bases lining up with TRBD2. V lost 4 bases to trimming and J lost 3 bases; unmatched junction nucleotides: 12. This CDR3 comprises 16 residues. From germline, CDR1 is MGHRA and CDR2 YSYEKL. The CDR3 DNA follows: TGCGCCAGCAGCCCTCCTCACCGGGACTACCTCTACGAGCAGTACTTC. Its protein is CASSPPHRDYLYEQYF.

The rearrangement uses TRBV5-1 and TRBJ1-2; no firm D call. The CDR3 has 14 residues. Looked up from germline, CDR1 is SGHRS and CDR2 is YFSETQ. The V end was cut by 5 bases, the J end by 6 bases, with 17 bases between. CDR3 sequence: CASSWGIAADGYTF. CDR3 sequence (DNA): TGCGCCAGCAGTTGGGGTATAGCGGCAGATGGCTACACCTTC.

The gene calls are TRBV7-9 and TRBJ1-1; 8 positions agree with TRBD1. The junction had 20 bases not matched to a gene; V was cut back by 2 bases and J by 6 bases. CDR1 and CDR2 (germline): SEHNR, FQNEAQ (reference sequence). The CDR3 is 19 residues long. The chain's CDR3 is CASSLFPGQGRAVKAEAFF. The CDR3 DNA follows: TGTGCCAGCAGCTTATTCCCCGGACAGGGAAGGGCGGTGAAGGCTGAAGCTTTCTTT.

The chain uses TRBV5-1 and TRBJ2-2; 9 bases fit TRBD1. The CDR3 is 15 residues long. J gave up 2 bases and V 4 bases, and 3 bases lay outside the gene matches. Germline values: CDR1 SGHRS, CDR2 YFSETQ. DNA for the CDR3: TGCGCCAGCAGCCAGGACAGGGGAAACACCGGGGAGCTGTTTTTT. Translation: CASSQDRGNTGELFF.

The V gene is TRBV5-5, the J gene TRBJ1-3, with a tentative D call TRBD1 (5 bases). Germline loops: CDR1 SGHKS, CDR2 YYEKEE (reference sequence). This CDR3 contains 16 residues. The germline V and J ends were trimmed by 4 bases and 4 bases, with 18 bases remaining between them. CDR3 DNA sequence: TGTGCCAGCAGCCAGCTTGGGTGGGGCGGAGGAAACACCATATATTTT. Encoded protein: CASSQLGWGGGNTIYF.

The V gene is TRBV10-3, the J gene TRBJ1-2, with TRBD1 as a possible D gene (6 bases). V was shortened by 0 bases and J by 4 bases, with 12 bases between the two germline ends. Germline V gene lookup returns CDR1 ENHRY and CDR2 SYGVKD. The CDR3 spans 15 residues. The CDR3 is CAISESGQLLYGYTF. As DNA, the CDR3 is TGTGCCATCAGTGAGTCCGGACAGCTCCTCTATGGCTACACCTTC.

This chain joins TRBV4-1 and TRBJ2-2; TRBD1 might be the D (6 bases). CDR1 and CDR2 from the germline V gene are MGHRA and YSYEKL. The ends were cut back, 5 bases at V and 2 bases at J, with 12 bases in the middle. CDR3 length equals 15 residues. CDR3 amino acids: CASSSPGTNTGELFF. DNA of the CDR3: TGCGCCAGCAGCTCCCCCGGGACAAACACCGGGGAGCTGTTTTTT.

The chain combines TRBV27 with TRBJ2-1, with a tentative D call TRBD1 (5 bases). Germline V gives CDR1 MNHEY, CDR2 SMNVEV (reference sequence). V dropped 5 bases and J dropped 0 bases, with 14 bases sitting between them. This CDR3 spans 16 amino acids. In nucleotides, the CDR3 is TGTGCCAGCAGTCCAGTCGGTGGGGCCTCCTACAATGAGCAGTTCTTC. Its protein is CASSPVGGASYNEQFF.

The rearrangement links TRBV5-8 to TRBJ1-5; D not resolved. Trimming took off 2 bases at V and 4 bases at J, with 7 bases between the two ends. Germline V gene sequence: CDR1 SGHTS, CDR2 YDEGEE. The CDR3 is 13 residues long. The CDR3: CASSFIRNQPQHF. DNA for the CDR3: TGTGCCAGCAGCTTCATACGGAATCAGCCCCAGCATTTT. The full variable domain, its missing parts supplied by reference TRBV5-8 and TRBJ1-5, is EAGVTQSPTHLIKTRGQQATLRCSPISGHTSVYWYQQALGLGLQFLLWYDEGEERNRGNFPPRFSGRQFPNYSSELNVNALELEDSALYLCASSFIRNQPQHFGDGTRLSIL.

Of note for this clone: Other DNA sequences within the sample encode an identical CDR3. The J gene is TRBJ2-7, the V gene TRBV5-1; TRBD1 agrees at 9 bases. Germline CDR1 is SGHRS and CDR2 is YFSETQ. The CDR3 covers 14 residues. V trimming: 4 bases; J trimming: 1 base; junction bases outside the gene matches: 3. The CDR3 DNA reads as TGCGCCAGCAGCCTGGGACAGGGTTCCTACGAGCAGTACTTC. Translated, it gives CASSLGQGSYEQYF.

This sequence joins TRBV21-1 and TRBJ2-7; the table gives TRBD2 as D, unverified against the DNA. TRBV21-1 is a pseudogene locus. This CDR3 has 15 amino acids. The CDR3 region is CASSKVRTSGGEQYF. The CDR3 DNA is TGTGCCAGCAGCAAAGTTCGCACTAGCGGGGGGGAGCAGTACTTC.

The chain joins TRBV6-5 to TRBJ2-3; D is perhaps TRBD1 (5 bases). Trimming stripped 5 bases from V and 4 bases from J, with 16 bases between. The CDR3 is made up of 15 amino acids. Per the germline V gene, CDR1 is MNHEY and CDR2 is SVGAGI. This chain's CDR3 is CASSAAGLGADTQYF. The CDR3 region has the DNA TGTGCCAGCAGTGCGGCAGGGCTTGGGGCAGATACGCAGTATTTT.

V gene TRBV28 combines with J gene TRBJ2-7, with 9 bases lining up with TRBD2. The CDR3 covers 17 residues. The ends lost 3 bases at V and 1 base at J; junction bases unmatched: 10. Per germline, CDR1 MDHEN and CDR2 SYDVKM. CDR3 sequence: CASSLSSGTLNSYEQYF. CDR3 nucleotides: TGTGCCAGCAGTTTGTCTAGCGGGACCCTTAATTCCTACGAGCAGTACTTC.

This rearrangement joins TRBV5-1 to TRBJ2-1; TRBD2 matches 8 bases. V shed 0 bases and J 5 bases; nucleotides not matched to a gene: 7. This CDR3 region has 16 residues. CDR1 and CDR2 (germline): SGHRS, YFSETQ. Written as DNA, the CDR3 is TGCGCCAGCAGCTTGGCCGGGGTCGGGGGGGACAATGAGCAGTTCTTC. Amino acid sequence: CASSLAGVGGDNEQFF.

The gene calls are TRBV14 and TRBJ2-5, with D perhaps TRBD1 (6 bases). The ends were cut back, 6 bases at V and 4 bases at J, with 18 bases in the middle. CDR3 length: 15 residues. The V gene's germline CDR1 is SGHDN and CDR2 FVKESK. For the CDR3, the DNA is TGTGCCAGCAGACCAATCCGGGACAACGCAGAGACCCAGTACTTC. It yields the protein CASRPIRDNAETQYF.

V is TRBV7-9 and J is TRBJ2-5; 11 bases map to TRBD2. V was pared by 3 bases and J by 3 bases, with 12 bases of the junction left unmatched. The CDR3 covers 18 residues. Germline CDR1 is SEHNR and CDR2 is FQNEAQ (reference sequence). CDR3 coding DNA: TGTGCCAGCAGCTTCCTGGGACTAGCGGAGAAATCCGAAGAGACCCAGTACTTC. Translating it yields CASSFLGLAEKSEETQYF.

V and J are TRBV5-5 and TRBJ2-3, with 13 bases fitting TRBD2. Germline assignment: CDR1 SGHKS and CDR2 YYEKEE (reference sequence). The CDR3 consists of 17 residues. V lost 2 bases and J lost 2; bases outside the gene matches: 5. Written as DNA, the CDR3 is TGTGCCAGCAGCTTAGGACTAGCGGGGGACTACACAGATACGCAGTATTTT. Translating it yields CASSLGLAGDYTDTQYF.

The chain is built from TRBV19 and TRBJ2-3; 8 positions match TRBD1. V trimming: 3 bases; J trimming: 2 bases; junction bases outside the gene matches: 7. Germline loops: CDR1 LNHDA, CDR2 SQIVND (reference sequence). The CDR3 covers 16 residues. In DNA form, the CDR3 reads TGTGCCAGTAGTATTACCGGGACAGGCCACACAGATACGCAGTATTTT. Protein product: CASSITGTGHTDTQYF.

The chain carries TRBV19 and TRBJ1-1, with D perhaps TRBD1 (5 bases). Trimming cost V 6 bases and J 7 bases, with 15 bases left between them. Per the germline V gene, CDR1 is LNHDA and CDR2 is SQIVND (reference sequence). There are 13 residues in the CDR3. Here the CDR3 reads CASRSSGGIEAFF. The CDR3 coding sequence is TGTGCCAGTAGATCGAGTGGGGGGATTGAAGCTTTCTTT.

In this sample, this clone turned up once. V is TRBV15 and J is TRBJ2-2; no definite D call. CDR1 and CDR2 (germline): LNHNV, YYDKDF (reference sequence). Trimming took 0 bases from V and 4 from J, leaving 6 bases between them. The CDR3 has 14 residues. This CDR3 reads CATSRDPVTGELFF. The CDR3 nucleotides are TGTGCCACCAGCAGAGATCCTGTCACCGGGGAGCTGTTTTTT.

This chain links TRBV2 with TRBJ2-1, with 12 positions matching TRBD2. Trimming cost V 4 bases and J 8 bases; bases outside gene matches: 9. This CDR3 spans 16 amino acids. CDR1 SNHLY and CDR2 FYNNEI come from the germline V gene. The CDR3 here is CASSAGLAGNFDEQFF. CDR3 sequence (DNA): TGTGCCAGCAGTGCGGGACTAGCGGGTAATTTCGATGAGCAGTTCTTC.

The chain joins TRBV18 to TRBJ2-3, with TRBD1 matching 8 bases. Germline trimming cut 5 bases from V and 3 bases from J; bases unmatched to any gene: 10. This CDR3 has 16 amino acids. Germline CDR1 reads KGHSH; CDR2 reads LQKENI. Here the CDR3 reads CASSTTGAGGTDTQYF. The CDR3 DNA reads as TGTGCCAGCTCAACGACAGGGGCTGGGGGTACAGATACGCAGTATTTT.

V and J are TRBV4-2 and TRBJ2-5; 10 nucleotides align to TRBD1. V shed 4 bases and J 2 bases; nucleotides not matched to a gene: 22. The germline CDR1 and CDR2 sequences are LGHNA and YNFKEQ. The CDR3 has 21 amino acids. The CDR3 loop is CASSRLPGQGPSTRMQETQYF. In DNA, the CDR3 is TGTGCCAGCAGCCGCCTTCCGGGACAGGGGCCCTCTACTCGGATGCAAGAGACCCAGTACTTC.

The chain is built from TRBV7-9 and TRBJ1-2; D not certain. The CDR3 runs to 16 residues. Germline-derived CDR1 and CDR2 are SEHNR and FQNEAQ (reference sequence). The ends were cut back, 1 base at V and 3 bases at J, with 15 bases in the middle. The CDR3 is CASSLGEEEDYYGYTF. The CDR3 nucleotides read TGTGCCAGCAGCTTAGGAGAGGAGGAGGACTACTATGGCTACACCTTC. The whole variable domain, remainder taken from reference TRBV7-9 and TRBJ1-2, is DTGVSQNPRHKITKRGQNVTFRCDPISEHNRLYWYRQTLGQGPEFLTYFQNEAQLEKSRLLSDRFSAERPKGSFSTLEIQRTEQGDSAMYLCASSLGEEEDYYGYTFGSGTRLTVV.

V is TRBV2 and J is TRBJ1-1; a weak D match, TRBD1 (6 bases). Trimming took 4 bases from V and 6 from J, leaving 12 bases between them. This CDR3 spans 13 amino acids. The V gene's germline CDR1 is SNHLY and CDR2 FYNNEI. In DNA form, the CDR3 reads TGTGCCAGCAGTGCTCTAGGGGGATCTGAAGCTTTCTTT. It translates to CASSALGGSEAFF.

This chain links TRBV10-3 with TRBJ2-2; TRBD2 aligns across 9 bases. There are 14 residues in the CDR3. CDR1 and CDR2 (germline): ENHRY, SYGVKD. V was clipped by 4 bases and J by 7 bases; unmatched bases: 4. The CDR3 DNA reads as TGTGCCATCAGTGGCGGGGGGGCCGTCGGGGAGCTGTTTTTT. It codes for CAISGGGAVGELFF.

The chain recombines TRBV27 with TRBJ2-1; a possible D gene is TRBD2 (6 bases). Germline assignment: CDR1 MNHEY and CDR2 SMNVEV (reference sequence). With 3 bases removed from V and 7 bases from J, the gap between germline ends came to 19 bases. The CDR3 covers 16 residues. This chain's CDR3 is CASSFGGSGVWNEQFF. CDR3 nucleotide sequence: TGTGCCAGCAGTTTTGGGGGATCGGGGGTTTGGAATGAGCAGTTCTTC.

Of note for this clone: One end of the junction is discordant with germline, which a read error may explain. This chain connects TRBV18 to TRBJ1-5; D is perhaps TRBD1 (6 bases). Germline V gene data show CDR1 as KGHSH and CDR2 as LQKENI. The CDR3 sequence is 14 residues long. CDR3 DNA: TGTGCCAGTTCACTACAGGGAATTACTCAGCCCCAGCATTTT. Translated: CASSLQGITQPQHF.

This chain joins TRBV5-1 and TRBJ2-7, with no clear D. V lost 3 bases and J lost 5, with 18 bases in between. Germline assignment: CDR1 SGHRS and CDR2 YFSETQ. This CDR3 spans 15 amino acids. This CDR3 reads CASSSSVRLNDEQYF. Here the CDR3 DNA reads TGCGCCAGCAGCTCGTCGGTAAGACTGAACGACGAGCAGTACTTC.

The gene calls are TRBV4-2 and TRBJ2-5; possible D gene TRBD2, 9 bases. Germline CDR1 is LGHNA and CDR2 is YNFKEQ. The length of the CDR3 is 22 residues. V lost 1 base, J lost 5 bases, and 35 bases lay in between. CDR3 sequence (DNA): TGTGCCAGCAGCCAAGGAGGACCCAGGGGGCCCAGCGGGGGGATGATTGGGGAGACCCAGTACTTC. Translated, it gives CASSQGGPRGPSGGMIGETQYF.

The chain couples TRBV7-2 to TRBJ2-3; tentative D call: TRBD1 (5 bases). From germline, CDR1 is SGHTA and CDR2 FQGNSA. Trimming shortened V by 0 bases and J by 9 bases, and 13 bases separated the two germline ends. The CDR3 totals 14 residues. CDR3 DNA: TGTGCCAGCAGCTTAGCTCGTTTCAGGGTGACGCAGTATTTT. Amino acids: CASSLARFRVTQYF.

J is TRBJ2-7 and V is TRBV5-4; 12 bases agree with TRBD2. V dropped 4 bases and J dropped 0; count of bases not matched to a gene: 5. This CDR3 has 16 amino acids. CDR1 is SGHNT and CDR2 is YYREEE in the germline V gene (reference sequence). This CDR3 is CASSGGTSGSSYEQYF. In DNA form, the CDR3 reads TGTGCCAGCAGCGGAGGGACTAGCGGGTCCTCCTACGAGCAGTACTTC.